The clone carrying this TCR beta chain was counted many times. Its cognate antigen is unknown. Making the bulk TCR libraries relied on previously described methods and listed TCR primers. TCRdb recomputed calls from the PCR reads with MiXCR, one row per CDR3 protein. The table has 460,000 or so distinct CDR3 sequences, roughly a fifth seen once; the top ten hold about 0.8%. Per the germline V gene, CDR1 is MDHEN and CDR2 is SYDVKM. Trimming removed 3 bases at V and 4 bases at J, with 12 bases between. CDR3 length: 14 amino acids. The source of the sample is a study of molecular identifiers for immune sequencing clone quantification. Whole-study results and caveats: Clonotypes topping 20 RNA copies carried over 99% of effector molecules but under 1% of naive ones.

The sequenced sample consisted of naive CD8+ T cells from blood, with Jurkat cell RNA spiked in. Subset described: FACS-sorted CD8+CD4-CCR7+CD45RA+ naive T cells. This chain links TRBV28 with TRBJ2-5; D may be TRBD2 (6 bases). This TCR was sampled from a human donor in good health. Some libraries in this study had Jurkat cell RNA spiked in. For the CDR3, the DNA is TGTGCCAGCAGTTTTCCTGGAGGGACAGAGACCCAGTACTTC. Its translation: CASSFPGGTETQYF.